The 13 T cell receptor beta chains reported below all come from one sample, sequenced in a study of blood T cells in healthy people across ages. Primed by a sample-barcoded 5' primer and a J-beta primer mix, a second PCR proceeded for 7 to 11 cycles. TCRdb analysed the 5' RACE reads with MiXCR anew, one entry per CDR3 protein. This sample has some 710,000 distinct CDR3 sequences; more than 35% occur once, and the top ten carry 15% to 20%. Specimen: blood. Receptors originate from an elderly man in good health.

This clonotype has a handful of counts. The chain carries TRBV5-1 and TRBJ2-5; TRBD1 or TRBD2 may be the D gene (5 bases each). V lost 4 bases and J 5 bases, leaving 21 bases between the germline ends. This CDR3 is built from 16 residues. The germline CDR1 and CDR2 sequences are SGHRS and YFSETQ. CDR3: CASSTGGQGPVETQYF. The CDR3 coding sequence is TGCGCCAGCAGCACGGGCGGGCAGGGTCCGGTCGAGACCCAGTACTTC.

J is TRBJ2-5 and V is TRBV5-1, with 8 bases aligning to TRBD1. The end of the DNA fits TRBJ2-7 better, so the J call may be wrong. Per the germline V gene, CDR1 is SGHRS and CDR2 is YFSETQ. This CDR3 is 14 amino acids long. CDR3 amino acids: CASSLVPQGAEQYF. CDR3 sequence (DNA): TGCGCCAGCAGCTTGGTCCCTCAGGGGGCCGAGCAGTACTTC.

This clonotype has at least ten counts. This chain connects TRBV7-9 to TRBJ2-7; 7 positions agree with TRBD2. This CDR3 spans 12 amino acids. Germline V gene data show CDR1 as SEHNR and CDR2 as FQNEAQ (reference sequence). V shed 5 bases and J 5 bases; nucleotides not matched to a gene: 3. The CDR3 DNA follows: TGTGCCAGCAGCCGGGGGGTGGACGAGCAGTACTTC. It encodes CASSRGVDEQYF.

This clonotype came up a few times. The chain recombines TRBV20-1 with TRBJ2-7; tentatively, D is TRBD1 (6 bases). CDR3 length: 16 amino acids. V was shortened by 5 bases and J by 3 bases, with 23 bases between the two germline ends. The germline V gene has CDR1 DFQATT and CDR2 SNEGSKA (reference sequence). CDR3 sequence reads: CSAADVGQLNFYEQYF. In DNA form, the CDR3 reads TGCAGTGCTGCCGACGTTGGACAGCTAAACTTCTACGAGCAGTACTTC.

This clonotype was detected a few times. Germline is not matched at one junction end, which may reflect a read error. The chain carries TRBV24-1 and TRBJ2-1; D is uncertain. This CDR3 has 16 amino acids. The germline V gene has CDR1 KGHDR and CDR2 SFDVKD. CDR3 DNA sequence: TGTGTCACCAGTGATTTGAGAACCGACGGGTACAATGAGCAGTTCTTC. It is translated as CVTSDLRTDGYNEQFF.

This clonotype was detected only a few times. A much larger clone sits a single nucleotide away, making a read error possible. The chain links TRBV5-1 to TRBJ2-7, with D maybe TRBD1 (5 bases). The CDR3 is made up of 13 amino acids. Germline loops: CDR1 SGHRS, CDR2 YFSETQ. V gave up 0 bases and J gave up 2 bases, with 6 bases separating them. The CDR3 is CASSLETAYEQYF. The CDR3 nucleotides read TGCGCCAGCAGCTTGGAGACAGCCTACGAGCAGTACTTC.

This clonotype was counted only a few times. The chain uses TRBV4-2 and TRBJ2-1, with D unclear. The CDR3 runs 15 residues. Germline V gives CDR1 LGHNA, CDR2 YNFKEQ. V shed 0 bases and J shed 7 bases, with 13 bases lying between them. Here the CDR3 DNA reads TGTGCCAGCAGCCAAGATGTGACTCGACAAAATGAGCAGTTCTTC. As protein: CASSQDVTRQNEQFF.

This clonotype was detected only a few times. The chain employs TRBV5-1 and TRBJ2-7; D is possibly TRBD2 (5 bases). The CDR3 covers 13 residues. Germline values: CDR1 SGHRS, CDR2 YFSETQ. V lost 5 bases and J lost 5, with 14 bases in between. CDR3 sequence (DNA): TGCGCCAGCAGGGGAAGCCTCGGGGACGAGCAGTACTTC. Translating it yields CASRGSLGDEQYF.

This chain uses TRBV6-2 or TRBV6-3 with TRBJ2-7, with 10 bases aligning to TRBD2. After removal of 3 bases from V and 2 bases from J, the junction contained 13 bases not matched to a gene. This CDR3 has 18 residues. Per the germline V gene, CDR1 is MNHEY and CDR2 is SVGEGT. The CDR3 bases are TGTGCCAGCAGTTATCTTCCTTTCACTAGCGGGACTACCTACGAGCAGTACTTC. As protein: CASSYLPFTSGTTYEQYF.

The chain has TRBV2 and TRBJ2-3, with D perhaps TRBD2 (6 bases). The CDR3 spans 15 residues. The germline V gene encodes CDR1 SNHLY and CDR2 FYNNEI. The V end was cut by 6 bases, the J end by 7 bases, with 20 bases between. CDR3 protein: CASSDTGLPGHTQYF. The DNA for the CDR3 is TGTGCCAGCAGCGACACGGGACTCCCAGGGCATACGCAGTATTTT.

The chain carries TRBV2 and TRBJ1-5, with TRBD1 identical over 8 bases. J gave up 0 bases and V 6 bases, and 1 base lay outside the gene matches. The CDR3 spans 14 residues. Germline values: CDR1 SNHLY, CDR2 FYNNEI. CDR3: CASRGTGSNQPQHF. The CDR3 nucleotides are TGTGCCAGCAGAGGGACAGGTAGCAATCAGCCCCAGCATTTT.

This clonotype occurred a few times. The rearrangement links TRBV7-9 to TRBJ2-7; D unclear. Germline V gene sequence: CDR1 SEHNR, CDR2 FQNEAQ (reference sequence). There are 14 residues in the CDR3. The V and J ends lost 1 base and 4 bases respectively, with 11 bases between them. DNA of the CDR3: TGTGCCAGCAGCTTAGTCGGCAGAGAATACGAGCAGTACTTC. Amino acids: CASSLVGREYEQYF.

This clonotype was seen only a few times. Here the CDR3 reads CASSPTGPAPTTQYF. CDR3 sequence (DNA): TGTGCCAGCAGCCCCACAGGGCCCGCGCCGACCACGCAGTATTTT. The gene calls are TRBV7-2 and TRBJ2-3, with D perhaps matching TRBD1 (6 bases). Germline CDR1 is SGHTA and CDR2 is FQGNSA. V lost 5 bases and J lost 9, with 21 bases in between. The CDR3 runs to 15 residues.